These 4 T cell receptor beta chains originate from one sample sequenced in a study of tissue T cells after allogeneic stem cell transplantation. Time point meaning: mouse harvest day 14 after allogeneic transplant. Each mouse received 10^7 T-cell-depleted marrow cells plus 10^6 splenic CD5+ T cells by tail vein. Data came from immunoSEQ multiplex PCR; TCRdb stores just in-frame clones and leaves some out. The sample lists over 3,500 clones, about 50% seen once, with 15% to 20% in the top ten. Sequences were obtained from gut tissue. Receptors originate from a female BALB/c mouse given C57BL/6 T cells with graft-versus-host disease after an allogeneic hematopoietic cell transplant.

This clone was observed a few times. These gene names are mouse names. From the germline J gene comes the end of the CDR3, since the read stops 1 residue before it. This rearrangement joins TRBV15 to TRBJ1-1; D uncertain. Germline V gives CDR1 SGHND, CDR2 FRSKSL. Trimming removed 0 bases at V and 1 base at J, with 3 bases between. This CDR3 has 13 amino acids. CDR3 sequence reads: CASSLAGNTEVFF. The sequenced part of the CDR3 DNA is TGTGCCAGCAGTTTAGCAGGGAACACAGAAGTCTTC.

This clone was seen a few times. The germline and genes are mouse ones. The read ends 1 residue early relative to the CDR3; the germline J gene fills the gap. V is TRBV12-1 and J is TRBJ2-7; 11 nucleotides agree with TRBD2. V was pared by 2 bases and J by 4 bases, with 3 bases of the junction left unmatched. CDR1 is SGHSN, CDR2 HYEKVE, per germline. The CDR3 totals 14 residues. CDR3 residues: CASSPRDWGYEQYF. Incomplete CDR3 DNA: TGTGCCAGCTCTCCCCGGGACTGGGGGTATGAACAGTAC.

On this clone: The genes and germline here are from mouse. The read comes to an end 1 residue before the CDR3 does, leaving the germline J gene to fill in the end. The rearrangement uses TRBV14 and TRBJ2-7; D not certain. The ends were cut back, 4 bases at V and 3 bases at J, with 8 bases in the middle. The germline V gene has CDR1 SGHDT and CDR2 FRDEAV. The CDR3 runs to 12 residues. CDR3 DNA (partial): TGTGCCAGCAGTAGGCAGTTCTATGAACAGTAC. As protein: CASSRQFYEQY. The CDR3 as a whole reads CASSRQFYEQYF. The full variable domain, in which reference TRBV14 and TRBJ2-7 provide the parts outside the CDR3, is EAGVTQSPRYAVLQEGQAVSFWCDPISGHDTLYWYQQPRDQGPQLLVYFRDEAVIDNSQLPSDRFSAVRPKGTNSTLKIQSAKQGDTATYLCASSRQFYEQYFGPGTRLTVL.

This clone has a single count. These gene names are mouse names. With the read ending 1 residue before the CDR3 end, the germline J gene is used to fill in that end. The V call is TRBV24, the J call TRBJ2-4; D may be TRBD1 (5 bases). CDR1 is KGHTA and CDR2 is FRNEEI in the germline V gene. Deletions cut 2 bases from V and 1 base from J, with 10 bases between. The CDR3 is 15 residues long. The part of the CDR3 DNA that was read is TGTGCCAGCAGTCTGCTCGAAGGGGGTCAAAACACCTTGTAC. Its translation: CASSLLEGGQNTLY. The CDR3 in its entirety is CASSLLEGGQNTLYF.